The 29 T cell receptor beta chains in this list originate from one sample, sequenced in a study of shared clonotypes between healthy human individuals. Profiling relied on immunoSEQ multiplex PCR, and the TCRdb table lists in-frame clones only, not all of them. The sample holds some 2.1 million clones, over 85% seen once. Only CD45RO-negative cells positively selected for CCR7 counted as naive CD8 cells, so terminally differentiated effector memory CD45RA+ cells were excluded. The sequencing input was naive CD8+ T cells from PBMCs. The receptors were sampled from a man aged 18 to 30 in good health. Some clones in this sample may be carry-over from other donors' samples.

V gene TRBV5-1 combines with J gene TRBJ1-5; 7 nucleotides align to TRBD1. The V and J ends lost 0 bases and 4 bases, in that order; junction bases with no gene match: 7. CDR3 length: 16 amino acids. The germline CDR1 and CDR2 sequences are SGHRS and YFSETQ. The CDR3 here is CASSLGWDRENQPQHF. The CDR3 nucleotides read TGCGCCAGCAGCTTGGGGTGGGACAGAGAGAATCAGCCCCAGCATTTT.

The CDR3 DNA reads TGTGCCAGCAGCCGGGGGGGTATGGGACAGAAAAATTACGAGCAGTACTTC. It yields the protein CASSRGGMGQKNYEQYF. The chain uses TRBV7-8 and TRBJ2-7; D perhaps matches TRBD2 (8 bases). The germline V gene encodes CDR1 SGHVS and CDR2 FQNEAQ. The CDR3 runs to 17 residues. V lost 5 bases and J lost 4, with 24 bases in between. Variable domain in full (rest from reference TRBV7-8 and TRBJ2-7): GAGVSQSPRYKVAKRGQDVALRCDPISGHVSLFWYQQALGQGPEFLTYFQNEAQLDKSGLPSDRFFAERPEGSVSTLKIQRTQQEDSAVYLCASSRGGMGQKNYEQYFGPGTRLTVT.

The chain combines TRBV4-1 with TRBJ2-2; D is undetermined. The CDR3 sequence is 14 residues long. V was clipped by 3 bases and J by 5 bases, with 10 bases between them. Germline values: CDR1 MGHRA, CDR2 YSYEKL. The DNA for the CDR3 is TGCGCCAGCAGCCAGATCGGTGGAACCGGGGAGCTGTTTTTT. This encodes CASSQIGGTGELFF.

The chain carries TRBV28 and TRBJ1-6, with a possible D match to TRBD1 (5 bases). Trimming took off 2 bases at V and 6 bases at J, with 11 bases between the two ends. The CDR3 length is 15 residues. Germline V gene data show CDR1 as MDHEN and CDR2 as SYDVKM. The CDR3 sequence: CASSLRARVNSPLHF. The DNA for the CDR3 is TGTGCCAGCAGTTTACGTGCCAGGGTTAATTCACCCCTCCACTTT.

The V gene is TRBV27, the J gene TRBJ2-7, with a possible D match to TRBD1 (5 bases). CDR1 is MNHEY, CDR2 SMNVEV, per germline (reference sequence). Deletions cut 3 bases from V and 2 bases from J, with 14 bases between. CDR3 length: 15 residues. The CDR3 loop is CASSFAGPSTYEQYF. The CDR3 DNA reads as TGTGCCAGCAGTTTTGCAGGGCCTTCCACCTACGAGCAGTACTTC.

The CDR3 region has the DNA TGTGCCAGCAGCGTAGCTACTGGGGGAGCAGCCTACGAGCAGTACTTC. As protein: CASSVATGGAAYEQYF. V gene TRBV9 combines with J gene TRBJ2-7; D could derive from TRBD1 or TRBD2 (5 bases each). The V and J ends lost 0 bases and 2 bases respectively, with 15 bases between them. The CDR3 has 16 amino acids. CDR1 is SGDLS and CDR2 is YYNGEE in the germline V gene.

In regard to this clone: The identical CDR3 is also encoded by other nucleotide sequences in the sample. The CDR3 bases are TGTGCCAGCAGCTTAGGGACTGCTAGCACAGATACGCAGTATTTT. Protein sequence: CASSLGTASTDTQYF. The chain recombines TRBV7-8 with TRBJ2-3, with a weak D call TRBD2 (5 bases). Germline V gene lookup returns CDR1 SGHVS and CDR2 FQNEAQ. The CDR3 length is 15 residues. The V gene lost 1 base and the J gene lost 0 bases, with 8 bases spanning the gap.

The CDR3, as DNA: TGTGCCAGCAGCCCTCCTCTAGCGGTACAGAATGAGCAGTTCTTC. It is translated as CASSPPLAVQNEQFF. The chain employs TRBV9 and TRBJ2-1; 7 positions agree with TRBD2. CDR1 and CDR2 from the germline V gene are SGDLS and YYNGEE. V shed 4 bases, J shed 7 bases, and the junction held 11 bases outside the gene matches. The CDR3 consists of 15 residues.

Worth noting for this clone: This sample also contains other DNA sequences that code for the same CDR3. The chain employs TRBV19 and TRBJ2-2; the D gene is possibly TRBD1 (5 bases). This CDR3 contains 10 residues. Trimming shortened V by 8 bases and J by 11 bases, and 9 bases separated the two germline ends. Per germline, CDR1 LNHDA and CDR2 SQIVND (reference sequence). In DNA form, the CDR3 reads TGTGCCAGTTGGGGCGGAGAGCTGTTTTTT. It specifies CASWGGELFF.

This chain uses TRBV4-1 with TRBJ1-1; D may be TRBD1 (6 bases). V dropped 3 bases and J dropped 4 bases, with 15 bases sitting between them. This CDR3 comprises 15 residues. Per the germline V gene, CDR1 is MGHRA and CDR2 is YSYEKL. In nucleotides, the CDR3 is TGCGCCAGCAGCCACTACAGGAGGGGGGGCACTGAAGCTTTCTTT. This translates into CASSHYRRGGTEAFF.

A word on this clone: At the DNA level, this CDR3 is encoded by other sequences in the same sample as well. This chain's CDR3 is CASSVAGGRADTQYF. For the CDR3, the DNA is TGTGCCAGCAGCGTAGCTGGCGGGAGGGCGGATACGCAGTATTTT. The chain has TRBV9 and TRBJ2-3, with 9 bases aligning to TRBD2. CDR1 and CDR2 (germline): SGDLS, YYNGEE. This CDR3 is built from 15 residues. V lost 0 bases to trimming and J lost 6 bases; unmatched junction nucleotides: 5.

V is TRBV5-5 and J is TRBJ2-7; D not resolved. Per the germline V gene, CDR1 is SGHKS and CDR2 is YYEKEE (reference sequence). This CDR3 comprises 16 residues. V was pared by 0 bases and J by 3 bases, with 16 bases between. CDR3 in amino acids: CASSLATQTVDYEQYF. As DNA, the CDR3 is TGTGCCAGCAGCTTGGCTACCCAAACTGTAGACTACGAGCAGTACTTC. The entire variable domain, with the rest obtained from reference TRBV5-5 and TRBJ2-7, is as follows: DAGVTQSPTHLIKTRGQQVTLRCSPISGHKSVSWYQQVLGQGPQFIFQYYEKEERGRGNFPDRFSARQFPNYSSELNVNALLLGDSALYLCASSLATQTVDYEQYFGPGTRLTVT.

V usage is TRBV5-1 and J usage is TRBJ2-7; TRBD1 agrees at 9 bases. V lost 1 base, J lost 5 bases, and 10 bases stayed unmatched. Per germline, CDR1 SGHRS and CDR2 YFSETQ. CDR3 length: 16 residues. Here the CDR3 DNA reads TGCGCCAGCAGCTTGAACGTCGGGACAGGGAACGACGAGCAGTACTTC. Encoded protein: CASSLNVGTGNDEQYF.

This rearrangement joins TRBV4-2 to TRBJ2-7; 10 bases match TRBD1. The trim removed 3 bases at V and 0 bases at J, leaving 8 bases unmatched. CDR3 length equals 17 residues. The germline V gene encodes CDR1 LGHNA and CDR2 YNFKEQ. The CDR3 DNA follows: TGTGCCAGCAGCCATCCCGGGACAGGGGTAAGCTCCTACGAGCAGTACTTC. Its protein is CASSHPGTGVSSYEQYF.

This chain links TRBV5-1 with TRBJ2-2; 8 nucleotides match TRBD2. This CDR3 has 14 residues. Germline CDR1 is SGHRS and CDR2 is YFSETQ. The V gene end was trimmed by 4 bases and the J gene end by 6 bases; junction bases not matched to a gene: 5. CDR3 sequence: CASSQGLVPGELFF. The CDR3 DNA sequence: TGCGCCAGCAGCCAGGGACTAGTTCCCGGGGAGCTGTTTTTT.

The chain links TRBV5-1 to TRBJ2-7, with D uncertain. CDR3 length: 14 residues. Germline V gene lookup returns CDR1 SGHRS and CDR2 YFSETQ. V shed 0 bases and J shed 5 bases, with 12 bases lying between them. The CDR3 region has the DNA TGCGCCAGCAGCTTGGGGACCGGGCGGAACGAGCAGTACTTC. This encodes CASSLGTGRNEQYF.

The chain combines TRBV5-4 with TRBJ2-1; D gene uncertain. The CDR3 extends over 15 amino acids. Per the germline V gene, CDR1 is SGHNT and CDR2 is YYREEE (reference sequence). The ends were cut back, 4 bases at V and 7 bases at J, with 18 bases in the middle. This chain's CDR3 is CASSRGSRPGNEQFF. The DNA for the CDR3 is TGTGCCAGCAGCCGTGGGTCCAGGCCAGGTAATGAGCAGTTCTTC.

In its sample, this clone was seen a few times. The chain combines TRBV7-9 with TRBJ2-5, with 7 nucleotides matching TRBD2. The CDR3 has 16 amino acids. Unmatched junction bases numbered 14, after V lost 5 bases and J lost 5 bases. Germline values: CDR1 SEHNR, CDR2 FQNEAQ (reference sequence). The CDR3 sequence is CASSPFVGQGGETQYF. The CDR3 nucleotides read TGTGCCAGCAGCCCCTTTGTTGGGCAGGGAGGGGAGACCCAGTACTTC.

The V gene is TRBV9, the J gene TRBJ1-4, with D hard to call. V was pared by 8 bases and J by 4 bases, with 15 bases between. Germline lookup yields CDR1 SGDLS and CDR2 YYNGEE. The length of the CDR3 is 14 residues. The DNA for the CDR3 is TGTGCCAGTCCCGCCGGGCAGAATAATGAAAAACTGTTTTTT. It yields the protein CASPAGQNNEKLFF.

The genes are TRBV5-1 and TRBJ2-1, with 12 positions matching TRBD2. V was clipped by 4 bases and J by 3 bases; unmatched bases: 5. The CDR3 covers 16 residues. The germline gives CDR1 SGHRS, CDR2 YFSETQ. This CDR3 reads CASSPGLAGNYNEQFF. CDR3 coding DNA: TGCGCCAGCAGCCCCGGACTAGCGGGAAACTACAATGAGCAGTTCTTC.

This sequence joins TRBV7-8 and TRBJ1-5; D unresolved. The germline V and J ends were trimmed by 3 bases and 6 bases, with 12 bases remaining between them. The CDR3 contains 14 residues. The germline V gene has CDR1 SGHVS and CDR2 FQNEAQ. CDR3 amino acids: CASSLTRAGQPQHF. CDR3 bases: TGTGCCAGCAGCTTGACAAGGGCCGGTCAGCCCCAGCATTTT.

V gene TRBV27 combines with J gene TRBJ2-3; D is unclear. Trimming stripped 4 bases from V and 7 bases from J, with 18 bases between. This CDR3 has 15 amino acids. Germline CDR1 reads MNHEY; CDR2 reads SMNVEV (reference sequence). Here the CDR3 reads CASSSATPSRNTQYF. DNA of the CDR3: TGTGCCAGCAGTTCTGCGACCCCTAGTAGGAATACGCAGTATTTT.

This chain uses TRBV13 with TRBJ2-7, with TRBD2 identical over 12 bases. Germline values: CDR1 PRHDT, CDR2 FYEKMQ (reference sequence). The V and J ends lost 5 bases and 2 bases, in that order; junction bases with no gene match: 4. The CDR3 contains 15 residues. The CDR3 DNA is TGTGCCAGCAGCCCGCGGACTAGCGGGGCCTACGAGCAGTACTTC. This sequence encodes CASSPRTSGAYEQYF. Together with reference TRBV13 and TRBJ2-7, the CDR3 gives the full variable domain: AAGVIQSPRHLIKEKRETATLKCYPIPRHDTVYWYQQGPGQDPQFLISFYEKMQSDKGSIPDRFSAQQFSDYHSELNMSSLELGDSALYFCASSPRTSGAYEQYFGPGTRLTVT.

DNA for the CDR3: TGTGCCAGCAGCTTAGTTTCGCAAGAGACCCAGTACTTC. Its translation: CASSLVSQETQYF. V is TRBV11-3 and J is TRBJ2-5; D remains ambiguous. Germline CDR1 and CDR2: SGHNT and YENEEA. Trimming removed 1 base at V and 2 bases at J, with 5 bases between. The CDR3 consists of 13 residues.

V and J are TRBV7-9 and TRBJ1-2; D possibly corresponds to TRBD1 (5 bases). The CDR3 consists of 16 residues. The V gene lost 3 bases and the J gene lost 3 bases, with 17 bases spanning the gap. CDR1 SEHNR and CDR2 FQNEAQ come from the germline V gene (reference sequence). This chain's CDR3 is CASSFSVSAGDYGYTF. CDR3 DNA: TGTGCCAGCAGCTTTTCGGTGTCGGCGGGGGACTATGGCTACACCTTC.

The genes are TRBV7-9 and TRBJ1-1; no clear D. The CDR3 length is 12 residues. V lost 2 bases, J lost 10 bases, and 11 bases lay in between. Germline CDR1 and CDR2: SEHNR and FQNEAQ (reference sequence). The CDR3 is CASSLSGSVAFF. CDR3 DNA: TGTGCCAGCAGCTTATCCGGGTCGGTAGCTTTCTTT.

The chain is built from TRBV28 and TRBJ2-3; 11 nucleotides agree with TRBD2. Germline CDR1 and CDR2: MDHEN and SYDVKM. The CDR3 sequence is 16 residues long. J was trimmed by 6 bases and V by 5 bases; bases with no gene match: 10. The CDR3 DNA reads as TGTGCCAGCAGTCACGAACTAGCGGGGGCCACGGATACGCAGTATTTT. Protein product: CASSHELAGATDTQYF.

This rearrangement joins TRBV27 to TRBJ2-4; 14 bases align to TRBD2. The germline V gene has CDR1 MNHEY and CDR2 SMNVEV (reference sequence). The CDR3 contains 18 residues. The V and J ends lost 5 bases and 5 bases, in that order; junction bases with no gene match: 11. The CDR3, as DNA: TGTGCCAGCAGTCCCAGCCCGGGACTAGCGGGAGAGCAAAACATTCAGTACTTC. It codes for CASSPSPGLAGEQNIQYF.

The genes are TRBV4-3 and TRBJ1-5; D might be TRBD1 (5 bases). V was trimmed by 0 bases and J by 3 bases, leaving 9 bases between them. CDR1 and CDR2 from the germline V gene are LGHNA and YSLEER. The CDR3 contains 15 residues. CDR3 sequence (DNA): TGCGCCAGCAGCCAAGATAGGACACCCAATCAGCCCCAGCATTTT. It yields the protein CASSQDRTPNQPQHF.